Detailed here is one TCR beta chain. The sample belongs to a study of shared clonotypes between healthy human individuals. Evenly divided among several immunoSEQ plates was the genomic DNA of each subset. The method was immunoSEQ multiplex PCR; TCRdb's version includes in-frame clones alone and lacks a portion of them. Of 1.5 million to 2.5 million clones detected, 85% to 95% appear once; the ten largest clones hold 0.95% to 1.5%. Trimming took 7 bases from V and 0 from J, leaving 12 bases between them. The length of the CDR3 is 14 residues. CDR1 and CDR2 from the germline V gene are MNHEY and SVGAGI. Terminally differentiated effector memory CD45RA+ cells were excluded from the naive CD8 cells, which were CD45RO-negative and positively selected for CCR7.

The chain has TRBV6-5 and TRBJ1-2, with D unclear. Sequenced material: naive CD8+ T cells sorted from blood. The TCR comes from a young man in good health. The CDR3 DNA is TGTGCCAGCACTGTGAGGATTCCTAACTATGGCTACACCTTC. It encodes CASTVRIPNYGYTF.